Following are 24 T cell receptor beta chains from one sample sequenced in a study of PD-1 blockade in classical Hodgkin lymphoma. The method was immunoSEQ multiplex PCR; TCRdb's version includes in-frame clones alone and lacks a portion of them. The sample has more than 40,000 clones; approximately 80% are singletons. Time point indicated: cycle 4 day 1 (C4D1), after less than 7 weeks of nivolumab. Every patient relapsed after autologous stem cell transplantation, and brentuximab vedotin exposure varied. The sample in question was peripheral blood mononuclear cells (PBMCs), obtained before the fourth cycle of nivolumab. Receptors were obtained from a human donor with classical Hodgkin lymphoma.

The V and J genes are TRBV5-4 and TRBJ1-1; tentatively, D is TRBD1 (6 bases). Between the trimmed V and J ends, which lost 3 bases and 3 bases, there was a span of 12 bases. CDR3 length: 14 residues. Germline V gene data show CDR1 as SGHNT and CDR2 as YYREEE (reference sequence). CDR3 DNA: TGTGCCAGCAGCTCCCGGGGGGCGCACACTGAAGCTTTCTTT. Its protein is CASSSRGAHTEAFF.

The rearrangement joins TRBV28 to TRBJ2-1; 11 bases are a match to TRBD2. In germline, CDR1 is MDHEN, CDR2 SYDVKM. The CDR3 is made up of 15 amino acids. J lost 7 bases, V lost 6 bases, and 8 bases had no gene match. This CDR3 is CASSPTSGGHNEQFF. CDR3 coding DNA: TGTGCCAGCAGCCCTACTAGCGGGGGCCATAATGAGCAGTTCTTC.

CDR3 in DNA: TGTGCCAGCAGTGTAGGGACAGCCGGGGCCAACGTCCTGACTTTC. This sequence encodes CASSVGTAGANVLTF. The chain employs TRBV25-1 and TRBJ2-6, with 7 bases aligning to TRBD1. CDR1 and CDR2 (germline): MGHDK, SYGVNS. The ends lost 4 bases at V and 4 bases at J; junction bases unmatched: 4. The CDR3 runs to 15 residues.

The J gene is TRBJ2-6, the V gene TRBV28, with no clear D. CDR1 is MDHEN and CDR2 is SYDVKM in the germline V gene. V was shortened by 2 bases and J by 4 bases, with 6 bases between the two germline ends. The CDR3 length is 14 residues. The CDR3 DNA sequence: TGTGCCAGCAGTTTAGCGCAGGGGGCCAACGTCCTGACTTTC. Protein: CASSLAQGANVLTF.

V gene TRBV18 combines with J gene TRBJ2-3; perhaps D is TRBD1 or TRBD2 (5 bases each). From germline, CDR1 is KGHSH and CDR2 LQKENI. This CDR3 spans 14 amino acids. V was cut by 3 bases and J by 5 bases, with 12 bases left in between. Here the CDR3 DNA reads TGTGCCAGCTCACCGGCGAATGGGGGAGATACGCAGTATTTT. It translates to CASSPANGGDTQYF.

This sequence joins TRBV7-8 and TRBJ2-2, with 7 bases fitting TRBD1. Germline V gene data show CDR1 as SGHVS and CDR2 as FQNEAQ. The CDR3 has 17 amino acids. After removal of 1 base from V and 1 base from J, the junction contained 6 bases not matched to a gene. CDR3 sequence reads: CASSLDRGRGNTGELFF. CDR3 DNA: TGTGCCAGCAGCTTAGATAGGGGGCGCGGGAACACCGGGGAGCTGTTTTTT.

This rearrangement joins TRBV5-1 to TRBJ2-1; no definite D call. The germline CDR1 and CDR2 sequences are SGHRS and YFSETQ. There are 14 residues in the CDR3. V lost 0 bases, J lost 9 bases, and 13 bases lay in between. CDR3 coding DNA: TGCGCCAGCAGCTTGGGGGGAATTAGTGGTGAGCAGTTCTTC. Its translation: CASSLGGISGEQFF.

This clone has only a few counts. The CDR3 DNA sequence: TGTGCCAGCAGTCTTCTAAGGGGTACCGGGGAGCTGTTTTTT. Amino acids: CASSLLRGTGELFF. V is TRBV6-5 and J is TRBJ2-2, with D perhaps matching TRBD1 (5 bases). Trimming left V 5 bases short and J 5 bases short, with 12 bases between. The CDR3 is made up of 14 amino acids. Germline V gene data show CDR1 as MNHEY and CDR2 as SVGAGI.

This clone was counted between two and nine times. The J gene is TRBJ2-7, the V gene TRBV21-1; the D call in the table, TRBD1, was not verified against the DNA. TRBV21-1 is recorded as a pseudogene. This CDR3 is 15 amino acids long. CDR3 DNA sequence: TGTGCCAGCAGCATCCCCAGGCTATTCTCCTACGAGCAGTACTTC. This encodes CASSIPRLFSYEQYF.

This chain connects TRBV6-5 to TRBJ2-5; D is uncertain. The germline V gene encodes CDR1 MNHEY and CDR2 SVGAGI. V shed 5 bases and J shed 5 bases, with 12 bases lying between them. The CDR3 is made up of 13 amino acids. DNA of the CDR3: TGTGCCAGCAGTCGGACGACCCGTGAGACCCAGTACTTC. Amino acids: CASSRTTRETQYF.

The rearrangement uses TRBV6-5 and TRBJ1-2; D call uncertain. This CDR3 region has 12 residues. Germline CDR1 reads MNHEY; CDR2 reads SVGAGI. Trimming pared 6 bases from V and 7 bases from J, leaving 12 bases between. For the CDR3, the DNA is TGTGCCAGCAGACGGGAATCTGGTGGCTACACCTTC. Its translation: CASRRESGGYTF.

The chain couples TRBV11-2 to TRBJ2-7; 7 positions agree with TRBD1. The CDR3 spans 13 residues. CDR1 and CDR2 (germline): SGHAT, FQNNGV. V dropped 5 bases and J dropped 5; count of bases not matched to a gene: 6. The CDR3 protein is CASSADRDHEQYF. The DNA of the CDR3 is TGTGCCAGCAGCGCTGACAGGGACCACGAGCAGTACTTC. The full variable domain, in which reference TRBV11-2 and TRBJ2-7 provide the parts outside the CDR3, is EAGVAQSPRYKIIEKRQSVAFWCNPISGHATLYWYQQILGQGPKLLIQFQNNGVVDDSQLPKDRFSAERLKGVDSTLKIQPAKLEDSAVYLCASSADRDHEQYFGPGTRLTVT.

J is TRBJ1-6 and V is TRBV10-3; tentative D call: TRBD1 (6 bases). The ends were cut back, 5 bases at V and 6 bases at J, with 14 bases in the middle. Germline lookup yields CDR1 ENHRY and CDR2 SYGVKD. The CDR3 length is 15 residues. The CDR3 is CAISLGQQINSPLHF. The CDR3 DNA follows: TGTGCCATCAGTCTCGGACAGCAGATTAATTCACCCCTCCACTTT.

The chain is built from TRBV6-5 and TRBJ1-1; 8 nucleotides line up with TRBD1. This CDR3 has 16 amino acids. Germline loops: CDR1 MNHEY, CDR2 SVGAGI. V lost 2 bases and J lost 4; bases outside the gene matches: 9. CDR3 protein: CASSYRAGGKGTEAFF. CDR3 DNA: TGTGCCAGCAGTTACAGGGCAGGGGGCAAGGGCACTGAAGCTTTCTTT.

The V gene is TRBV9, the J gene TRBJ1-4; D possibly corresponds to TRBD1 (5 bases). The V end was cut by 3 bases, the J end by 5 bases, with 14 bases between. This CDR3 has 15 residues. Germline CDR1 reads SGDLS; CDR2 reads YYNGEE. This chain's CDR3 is CASSGGTLGNEKLFF. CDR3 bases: TGTGCCAGCAGCGGAGGGACCCTCGGGAATGAAAAACTGTTTTTT.

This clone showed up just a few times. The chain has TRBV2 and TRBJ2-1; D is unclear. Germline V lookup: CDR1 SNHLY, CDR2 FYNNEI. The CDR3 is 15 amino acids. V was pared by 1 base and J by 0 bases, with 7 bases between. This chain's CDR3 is CASSEGLNSYNEQFF. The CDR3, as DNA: TGTGCCAGCAGTGAAGGGCTCAACTCCTACAATGAGCAGTTCTTC.

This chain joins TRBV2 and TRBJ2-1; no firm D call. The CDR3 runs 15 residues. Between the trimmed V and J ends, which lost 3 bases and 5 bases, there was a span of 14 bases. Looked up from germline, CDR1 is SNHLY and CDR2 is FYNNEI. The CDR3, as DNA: TGTGCCAGCAGTGACCACCTGGTTTGGCACAATGAGCAGTTCTTC. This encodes CASSDHLVWHNEQFF.

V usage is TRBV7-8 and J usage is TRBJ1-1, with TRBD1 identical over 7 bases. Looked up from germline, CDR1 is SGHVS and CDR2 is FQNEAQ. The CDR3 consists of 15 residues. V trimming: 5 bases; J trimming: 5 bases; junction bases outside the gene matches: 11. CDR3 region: CASSRPNRGGTEAFF. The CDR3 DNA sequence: TGTGCCAGCAGCCGCCCAAACAGGGGAGGGACTGAAGCTTTCTTT.

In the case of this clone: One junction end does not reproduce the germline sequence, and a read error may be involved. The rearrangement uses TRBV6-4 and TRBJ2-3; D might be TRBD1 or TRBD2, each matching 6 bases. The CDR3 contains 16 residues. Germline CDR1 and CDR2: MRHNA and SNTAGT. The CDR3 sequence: CASSPARGANTDMQYF. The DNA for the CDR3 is TGTGCCAGCAGCCCAGCGAGGGGGGCCAACACAGATATGCAGTATTTT.

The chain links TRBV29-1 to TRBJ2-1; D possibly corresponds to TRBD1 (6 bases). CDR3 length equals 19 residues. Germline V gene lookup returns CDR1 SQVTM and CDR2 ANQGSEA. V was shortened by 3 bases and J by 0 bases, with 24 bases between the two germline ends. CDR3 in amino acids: CSVDPRQGQIPGSYNEQFF. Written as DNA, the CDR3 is TGCAGCGTTGACCCTCGTCAAGGACAGATCCCTGGCTCCTACAATGAGCAGTTCTTC.

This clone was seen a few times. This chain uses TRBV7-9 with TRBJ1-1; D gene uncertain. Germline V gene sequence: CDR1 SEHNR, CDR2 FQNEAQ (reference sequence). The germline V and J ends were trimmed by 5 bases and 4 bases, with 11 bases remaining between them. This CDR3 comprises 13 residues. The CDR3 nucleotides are TGTGCCAGCAGCACCGTGGGAGGCACTGAAGCTTTCTTT. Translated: CASSTVGGTEAFF.

The CDR3 spells CASSQAQGWSGYTF. The CDR3 DNA reads as TGTGCCAGCAGCCAAGCCCAGGGTTGGAGTGGCTACACCTTC. The rearrangement links TRBV16 to TRBJ1-2; a weak D match, TRBD1 (5 bases). Per germline, CDR1 KGHSY and CDR2 FQNENV. This CDR3 spans 14 amino acids. V was trimmed by 2 bases and J by 7 bases, leaving 14 bases between them.

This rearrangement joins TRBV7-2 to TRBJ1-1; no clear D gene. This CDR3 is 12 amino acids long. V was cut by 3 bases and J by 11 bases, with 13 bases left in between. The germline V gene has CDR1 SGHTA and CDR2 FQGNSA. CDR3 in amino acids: CASSLGSGSAFF. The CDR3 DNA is TGTGCCAGCAGCTTGGGTTCGGGGAGCGCTTTCTTT. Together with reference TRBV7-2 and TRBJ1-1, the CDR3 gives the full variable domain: GAGVSQSPSNKVTEKGKDVELRCDPISGHTALYWYRQSLGQGLEFLIYFQGNSAPDKSGLPSDRFSAERTGGSVSTLTIQRTQQEDSAVYLCASSLGSGSAFFGQGTRLTVV.

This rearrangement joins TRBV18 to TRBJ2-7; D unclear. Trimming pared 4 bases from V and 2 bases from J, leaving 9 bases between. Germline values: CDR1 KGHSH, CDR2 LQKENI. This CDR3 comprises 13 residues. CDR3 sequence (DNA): TGTGCCAGCTCACAACTCCCGACCTACGAGCAGTACTTC. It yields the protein CASSQLPTYEQYF.